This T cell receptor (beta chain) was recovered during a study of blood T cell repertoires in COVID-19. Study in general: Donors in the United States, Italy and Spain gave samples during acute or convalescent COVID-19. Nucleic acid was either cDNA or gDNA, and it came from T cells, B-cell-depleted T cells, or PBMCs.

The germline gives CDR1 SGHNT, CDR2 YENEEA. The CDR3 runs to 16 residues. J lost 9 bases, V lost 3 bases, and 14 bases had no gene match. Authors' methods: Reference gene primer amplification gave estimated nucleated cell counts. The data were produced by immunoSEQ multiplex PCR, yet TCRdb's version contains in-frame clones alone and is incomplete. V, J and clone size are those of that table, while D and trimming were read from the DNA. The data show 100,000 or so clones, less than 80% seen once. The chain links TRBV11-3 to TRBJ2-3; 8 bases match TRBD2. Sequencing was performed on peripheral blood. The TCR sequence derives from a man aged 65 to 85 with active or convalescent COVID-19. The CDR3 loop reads CASSFGAAGGLVTQYF. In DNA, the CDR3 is TGTGCCAGCAGCTTCGGGGCGGCGGGAGGTTTAGTGACGCAGTATTTT. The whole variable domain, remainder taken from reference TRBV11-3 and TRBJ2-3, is EAGVVQSPRYKIIEKKQPVAFWCNPISGHNTLYWYLQNLGQGPELLIRYENEEAVDDSQLPKDRFSAERLKGVDSTLKIQPAELGDSAVYLCASSFGAAGGLVTQYFGPGTRLTVL.